A single sample is the source of the 21 T cell receptor beta chains below, sequenced in a study of shared clonotypes between healthy human individuals. Measured with immunoSEQ multiplex PCR; TCRdb has only the in-frame clones, and not every one. The table lists around 2,000,000 clones, 85% to 95% of them singletons. Sequencing was performed on naive CD4+ T cells sorted from blood. Subset noted: CD45RA+ positively selected. The receptors were sampled from a man aged 18 to 30 in good health.

The gene calls are TRBV2 and TRBJ1-1; maybe TRBD1 (6 bases). Trimming took off 7 bases at V and 1 base at J, with 13 bases between the two ends. CDR1 and CDR2 from the germline V gene are SNHLY and FYNNEI. The CDR3 runs to 14 residues. DNA for the CDR3: TGTGCCAGCACTAGGACAGCTCCGAACACTGAAGCTTTCTTT. Protein: CASTRTAPNTEAFF.

The chain links TRBV2 to TRBJ2-7; possibly TRBD1 or TRBD2 for D (6 bases each). CDR1 is SNHLY and CDR2 is FYNNEI in the germline V gene. The CDR3 runs 14 residues. V was clipped by 2 bases and J by 5 bases, with 13 bases between them. CDR3 protein: CASSETRGLNEQYF. The CDR3 bases are TGTGCCAGCAGTGAAACCAGGGGACTTAACGAGCAGTACTTC.

This rearrangement joins TRBV30 to TRBJ1-5; D gene unclear. The germline CDR1 and CDR2 sequences are GTSNPN and SVGIG (reference sequence). The CDR3 is 16 amino acids. Trimming cost V 1 base and J 0 bases, with 13 bases left between them. In DNA form, the CDR3 reads TGTGCCTGGAGTGGTCCGGGCACGAATAGCAATCAGCCCCAGCATTTT. This codes for CAWSGPGTNSNQPQHF.

This clone was detected only once. This chain connects TRBV19 to TRBJ1-2; 9 bases are a match to TRBD1. J gave up 5 bases and V 6 bases, and 19 bases lay outside the gene matches. This CDR3 spans 18 amino acids. Germline loops: CDR1 LNHDA, CDR2 SQIVND (reference sequence). CDR3 residues: CASSPSYGTGSNRYGYTF. CDR3 bases: TGTGCCAGTAGCCCGTCGTACGGGACAGGGAGCAACCGTTATGGCTACACCTTC.

This chain joins TRBV5-1 and TRBJ1-1; possible D gene TRBD1, 5 bases. V was clipped by 4 bases and J by 8 bases, with 12 bases between them. The CDR3 consists of 12 residues. Germline loops: CDR1 SGHRS, CDR2 YFSETQ. CDR3: CASSRNPGEAFF. The CDR3 nucleotides read TGCGCCAGCAGCCGGAATCCAGGGGAAGCTTTCTTT.

The rearrangement joins TRBV6-5 to TRBJ2-3; 7 bases match TRBD2. The CDR3 has 15 amino acids. Germline V gene sequence: CDR1 MNHEY, CDR2 SVGAGI. The V gene end was trimmed by 0 bases and the J gene end by 3 bases; junction bases not matched to a gene: 3. CDR3 nucleotide sequence: TGTGCCAGCAGTTACTCTCTAGCGGTTACAGATACGCAGTATTTT. It translates to CASSYSLAVTDTQYF.

This chain links TRBV7-8 with TRBJ2-2; D perhaps matches TRBD1 (5 bases). CDR1 is SGHVS and CDR2 is FQNEAQ in the germline V gene. This CDR3 is 11 amino acids long. V lost 4 bases, J lost 12 bases, and 9 bases lay in between. The CDR3 region is CASSSKGKLFF. Here the CDR3 DNA reads TGTGCCAGCAGCTCAAAGGGGAAGCTGTTTTTT.

In this sample, this clone turned up once. The chain links TRBV11-3 to TRBJ2-5; 8 bases map to TRBD2. This CDR3 is 14 amino acids long. In germline, CDR1 is SGHNT, CDR2 YENEEA. J lost 5 bases, V lost 4 bases, and 6 bases had no gene match. The CDR3: CASSSAGGWETQYF. The CDR3 DNA is TGTGCCAGCAGCTCTGCGGGAGGTTGGGAGACCCAGTACTTC. Drawing the rest from reference TRBV11-3 and TRBJ2-5, the complete variable domain is EAGVVQSPRYKIIEKKQPVAFWCNPISGHNTLYWYLQNLGQGPELLIRYENEEAVDDSQLPKDRFSAERLKGVDSTLKIQPAELGDSAVYLCASSSAGGWETQYFGPGTRLLVL.

This chain uses TRBV18 with TRBJ2-1, with 9 bases lining up with TRBD2. The J segment lost 2 bases and the V segment lost 5 bases, leaving 7 bases of the junction unmatched. The CDR3 has 16 residues. Germline CDR1 KGHSH, CDR2 LQKENI. In DNA, the CDR3 is TGTGCCAGCTCAATTAGCGGGAGTGGAACCTACAATGAGCAGTTCTTC. Protein sequence: CASSISGSGTYNEQFF.

The chain is built from TRBV5-1 and TRBJ1-6; 12 positions match TRBD1. The CDR3 loop spans 14 amino acids. V lost 4 bases, J lost 10 bases, and 3 bases stayed unmatched. The germline V gene has CDR1 SGHRS and CDR2 YFSETQ. This CDR3 reads CASSGTGGQSPLHF. In DNA, the CDR3 is TGCGCCAGCAGCGGGACAGGGGGCCAATCACCCCTCCACTTT.

Only one count was recorded for this clone. The genes are TRBV2 and TRBJ1-1; 10 bases are a match to TRBD1. The germline gives CDR1 SNHLY, CDR2 FYNNEI. V lost 5 bases, J lost 4 bases, and 7 bases stayed unmatched. The CDR3 extends over 15 amino acids. The CDR3 region has the DNA TGTGCCAGCAGTCGGGACAGGGGTGGAGGCACTGAAGCTTTCTTT. Translation gives CASSRDRGGGTEAFF.

CDR3 loop: CASSPGLAGGPIDETQYF. The CDR3 DNA sequence: TGTGCCAGCAGCCCTGGACTAGCGGGAGGGCCAATCGACGAGACCCAGTACTTC. The genes are TRBV9 and TRBJ2-5; 15 bases align to TRBD2. The CDR3 consists of 18 residues. With V trimmed by 4 bases and J by 5 bases, 12 bases remained unmatched. Per the germline V gene, CDR1 is SGDLS and CDR2 is YYNGEE.

This clone is a singleton in its sample. The chain has TRBV5-4 and TRBJ2-7; D is perhaps TRBD1 (5 bases). CDR1 SGHNT and CDR2 YYREEE come from the germline V gene (reference sequence). The CDR3 loop spans 14 amino acids. Trimming removed 0 bases at V and 1 base at J, with 8 bases between. The CDR3 nucleotides read TGTGCCAGCAGCTTGGTTCCAGGGTCCTACGAGCAGTACTTC. Translation: CASSLVPGSYEQYF.

The CDR3 coding sequence is TGTGCCAGCAGCTTCGGGACAGGGGGCGAAGGCGGCTACACCTTC. Protein: CASSFGTGGEGGYTF. V and J are TRBV7-2 and TRBJ1-2; TRBD1 aligns across 12 bases. The CDR3 sequence is 15 residues long. Germline values: CDR1 SGHTA, CDR2 FQGNSA. The junction had 7 bases not matched to a gene; V was cut back by 3 bases and J by 8 bases.

V gene TRBV11-2 combines with J gene TRBJ1-4; TRBD1 might be the D (5 bases). The CDR3 consists of 16 residues. The germline V gene encodes CDR1 SGHAT and CDR2 FQNNGV. V dropped 3 bases and J dropped 3 bases, with 14 bases sitting between them. DNA for the CDR3: TGTGCCAGCAGCTTCGGGGCCTCGCTGGCTAATGAAAAACTGTTTTTT. This sequence encodes CASSFGASLANEKLFF.

Worth noting for this clone: Other DNA sequences from this sample encode an identical CDR3 as well. V is TRBV18 and J is TRBJ1-4; D uncertain. This CDR3 has 12 amino acids. The germline V and J ends were trimmed by 3 bases and 5 bases, with 4 bases remaining between them. Germline-derived CDR1 and CDR2 are KGHSH and LQKENI. The DNA for the CDR3 is TGTGCCAGCTCACCCTCGAATGAAAAACTGTTTTTT. Its translation: CASSPSNEKLFF.

The rearrangement uses TRBV19 and TRBJ2-7; 7 nucleotides agree with TRBD1. The CDR3 is made up of 15 amino acids. Germline CDR1 and CDR2: LNHDA and SQIVND (reference sequence). V shed 4 bases, J shed 2 bases, and the junction held 8 bases outside the gene matches. The CDR3: CASSTATGIAYEQYF. CDR3 nucleotide sequence: TGTGCCAGTAGTACAGCGACAGGGATTGCCTACGAGCAGTACTTC.

This chain links TRBV6-5 with TRBJ1-6, with 10 bases fitting TRBD1. With V trimmed by 7 bases and J by 7 bases, 7 bases remained unmatched. Germline V gene data show CDR1 as MNHEY and CDR2 as SVGAGI. The CDR3 is 15 amino acids. CDR3 protein: CASNPGQGGNSPLHF. The DNA for the CDR3 is TGTGCCAGCAACCCCGGACAGGGGGGGAATTCACCCCTCCACTTT.

This clone appeared once. The rearrangement links TRBV14 to TRBJ2-7; D not certain. Germline lookup yields CDR1 SGHDN and CDR2 FVKESK. This CDR3 contains 15 residues. The ends were cut back, 2 bases at V and 0 bases at J, with 11 bases in the middle. CDR3 nucleotides: TGTGCCAGCAGCCAAATCCACCCCAGCTCCTACGAGCAGTACTTC. It yields the protein CASSQIHPSSYEQYF.

The chain joins TRBV21-1 to TRBJ2-7; the table's D gene call, TRBD2, was not cross checked with the DNA. TRBV21-1 constitutes a pseudogene. There are 14 residues in the CDR3. The DNA for the CDR3 is TGTGCCAGCAGCATTTCTAGCGTAGCCTACGAGCAGTACTTC. Translating it yields CASSISSVAYEQYF.

In this sample, this clone turned up once. The CDR3 DNA reads TGTGCCAGCAACGACAGGGGGGGCACAGATACGCAGTATTTT. Residues: CASNDRGGTDTQYF. The chain links TRBV27 to TRBJ2-3; 9 positions match TRBD1. V shed 7 bases, J shed 1 base, and the junction held 3 bases outside the gene matches. This CDR3 contains 14 residues. CDR1 is MNHEY and CDR2 is SMNVEV in the germline V gene (reference sequence).